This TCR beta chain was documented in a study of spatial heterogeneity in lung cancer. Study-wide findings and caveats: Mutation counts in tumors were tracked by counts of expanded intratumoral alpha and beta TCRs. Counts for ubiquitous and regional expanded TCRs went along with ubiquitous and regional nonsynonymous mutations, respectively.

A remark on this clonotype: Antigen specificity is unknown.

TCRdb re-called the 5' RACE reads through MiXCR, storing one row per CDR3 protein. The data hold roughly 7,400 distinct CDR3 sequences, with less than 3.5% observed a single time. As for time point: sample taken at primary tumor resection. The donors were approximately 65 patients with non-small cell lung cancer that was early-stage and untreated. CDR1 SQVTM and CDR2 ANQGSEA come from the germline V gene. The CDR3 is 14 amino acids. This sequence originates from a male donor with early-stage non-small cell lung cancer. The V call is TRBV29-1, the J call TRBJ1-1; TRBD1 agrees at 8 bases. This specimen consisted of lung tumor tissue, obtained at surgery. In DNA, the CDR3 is TGCCTCTCAGAAACCGGGACAGGGAACACTGAAGCTTTCTTT. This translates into CLSETGTGNTEAFF.